This T cell receptor beta chain was obtained from a study of blood T cells in healthy people across ages. The study, taken as a whole, reports: When set beside aged donors, long-lived donors presented more naive CD4+ cells and higher diversity.

CDR1 is MNHNS, CDR2 SASEGT, per germline. The CDR3 is made up of 16 amino acids. Extractions gave at least 5.5 micrograms of total RNA per sample. This clonotype was observed a single time. Its antigen is not identified. Compared with germline, one end of the junction differs, possibly owing to a read error. It was with a sample-barcoded 5' primer and a J-beta primer mix that a second PCR of about 6 to 12 cycles was run. Each cDNA molecule received a tag from a template-switch adaptor that had 12 random nucleotides. Per-sample output comprised a minimum of 2.5 million paired-end reads containing CDR3. One entry per CDR3 protein results from TCRdb running MiXCR on the 5' RACE reads. The data show around 620,000 distinct CDR3 sequences, approximately 25% seen once.

Specimen: blood. V is TRBV6-1 and J is TRBJ1-4, with TRBD1 matching over 7 bases. This TCR was recovered from a woman aged 70 to 79 in good health. CDR3 sequence: CTSSVGQGGSNEKLFF. CDR3 nucleotides: TGTACCAGCAGTGTGGGGCAGGGGGGTTCTAATGAAAAACTGTTTTTT.